This T cell receptor beta chain was sequenced for a study of cytomegalovirus exposure and HLA in healthy donors. About the research overall: Earlier, 150 million to 200 million T cells were analyzed, and fewer than 120 million unique TCR beta sequences were found among them.

Amplification used 60 Vbeta primers and 13 Jbeta primers. The protocol was immunoSEQ multiplex PCR, while the TCRdb copy is restricted to in-frame clones and leaves out a portion. The data contain 95,000 to 150,000 clones, roughly 80% of them singletons. The V and J ends lost 4 bases and 1 base respectively, with 11 bases between them. Germline lookup yields CDR1 SGHRS and CDR2 YFSETQ. CDR3 length: 14 residues. This chain uses TRBV5-1 with TRBJ2-5; maybe TRBD2 (6 bases). The sequencing sample was made of PBMCs. This clonotype originated in a man between 60 and 75 years old in good health and CMV-seropositive. CDR3 DNA: TGCGCCAGCAGCCGGACTAATCCCCAAGAGACCCAGTACTTC. The encoded protein is CASSRTNPQETQYF. The variable domain in full, with the rest retrieved from reference TRBV5-1 and TRBJ2-5, is KAGVTQTPRYLIKTRGQQVTLSCSPISGHRSVSWYQQTPGQGLQFLFEYFSETQRNKGNFPGRFSGRQFSNSRSEMNVSTLELGDSALYLCASSRTNPQETQYFGPGTRLLVL.